This T cell receptor (beta chain) appears in the sequencing data of a study of blood T cell repertoires in COVID-19. Data came from immunoSEQ multiplex PCR; TCRdb stores just in-frame clones and leaves some out. The sample has 300,000 to 400,000 clones, about 90% seen once. Germline CDR1 MNHEY, CDR2 SVGAGI. The CDR3 has 15 amino acids. The V end lost 5 bases, the J end lost 3 bases, and 14 bases lay between the germline ends. The origin of this receptor is a woman aged 18-29 years who had recovered from COVID-19. The sample was peripheral blood. V usage is TRBV6-5 and J usage is TRBJ2-1, with a weak D call TRBD2 (5 bases). CDR3 nucleotide sequence: TGTGCCAGCAGTCGGTCCAACGGGGACTACAATGAGCAGTTCTTC. This translates into CASSRSNGDYNEQFF.